The rows below give T cell receptor beta chains drawn from one sample of a study of blood T cell repertoires in COVID-19. The assay was immunoSEQ multiplex PCR, and TCRdb's table has in-frame clones only and misses some. The sample has around 100,000 clones, 85% to 90% seen once. The sequenced material came from peripheral blood. These receptors all come from a woman older than 75 with acute or convalescent COVID-19. CDR3s include the opening cysteine and the closing phenylalanine or tryptophan. The D gene is left open where the match is weak. Rows may omit the clone size; those that give it use once, few, many or a size class.

V	D	J	size	CDR3	DNA
TRBV6-2/TRBV6-3	TRBD1	TRBJ1-4	-	CASRPGGGAEEKLFF	TGTGCCAGCAGACCTGGAGGGGGCGCGGAAGAAAAACTGTTTTTT
TRBV9	TRBD2	TRBJ2-1	-	CASSASLAGYNEQFF	TGTGCCAGCAGCGCCTCACTAGCGGGGTACAATGAGCAGTTCTTC
TRBV20-1	-	TRBJ1-4	-	CSASGQTNEKLFF	TGCAGTGCTAGTGGGCAGACTAATGAAAAACTGTTTTTT
TRBV6-5	-	TRBJ1-5	-	CASRNRYSNQPQHF	TGTGCCAGCAGAAACAGATATAGCAATCAGCCCCAGCATTTT
TRBV29-1	-	TRBJ1-1	-	CSVATTQAFF	TGCAGCGTTGCCACAACCCAAGCTTTCTTT
TRBV7-6	-	TRBJ2-3	-	CASSTFGGRLSADTQYF	TGTGCCAGCAGCACATTCGGTGGCAGGCTATCTGCAGATACGCAGTATTTT
TRBV18	TRBD2	TRBJ2-5	-	CASSPITGTSDAKTQYF	TGTGCCAGCTCACCTATTACCGGGACTAGCGATGCAAAGACCCAGTACTTC
TRBV7-2	TRBD2	TRBJ2-3	-	CASSLPRVSGGPSTDTQYF	TGTGCCAGCAGCCTACCTAGGGTCAGCGGGGGCCCTTCCACAGATACGCAGTATTTT
TRBV27	-	TRBJ1-3	-	CASNHHRVSPGNTIYF	TGTGCCAGCAACCACCACAGGGTTAGCCCTGGAAACACCATATATTTT
TRBV5-1	-	TRBJ2-2	-	CASSLVPDFTGELFF	TGCGCCAGCAGCTTGGTCCCGGACTTCACCGGGGAGCTGTTTTTT
TRBV19	TRBD1	TRBJ1-1	-	CASRDRFPNTEAFF	TGTGCCAGTAGGGACAGGTTCCCGAACACTGAAGCTTTCTTT
TRBV2	TRBD1	TRBJ2-1	-	CASSALAGGSGNEQFF	TGTGCCAGCAGTGCACTGGCAGGGGGCTCCGGGAATGAGCAGTTCTTC
TRBV25-1	-	TRBJ1-5	once	CASSEFGGADQPQHF	TGTGCCAGCAGTGAATTCGGGGGAGCGGATCAGCCCCAGCATTTT
TRBV28	-	TRBJ2-3	-	CASSFTGTDTQYF	TGTGCCAGCAGTTTCACAGGCACAGATACGCAGTATTTT
TRBV5-1	TRBD1	TRBJ2-2	-	CASGTGSGTGELFF	TGCGCCAGCGGGACAGGCAGCGGCACCGGGGAGCTGTTTTTT
TRBV5-6	-	TRBJ1-5	-	CASSRGDQPQHF	TGTGCCAGCAGTCGGGGGGATCAGCCCCAGCATTTT
TRBV21-1	-	TRBJ1-5	-	CASSPTNQPQHF	TGTGCCAGCAGCCCGACAAATCAGCCCCAGCATTTT
TRBV7-9	-	TRBJ2-3	-	CASGADTQYF	TGTGCCAGCGGGGCGGATACGCAGTATTTT
TRBV7-3	TRBD1	TRBJ1-2	-	CASSSTGDGGYTF	TGTGCCAGCAGCTCGACAGGGGATGGTGGCTACACCTTC
TRBV6-5	-	TRBJ2-2	-	CASSPTGTNTGELFF	TGTGCCAGCAGTCCCACAGGAACGAACACCGGGGAGCTGTTTTTT
TRBV19	TRBD1	TRBJ1-1	few	CASSTAGTANTEAFF	TGTGCCAGTAGTACGGCCGGGACAGCGAACACTGAAGCTTTCTTT
TRBV18	TRBD1	TRBJ2-7	few	CASSRAGQGNYEQYF	TGTGCCAGCTCACGAGCCGGACAGGGTAACTACGAGCAGTACTTC
TRBV19	TRBD1	TRBJ1-5	-	CASTPTGSNQPQHF	TGTGCCAGTACCCCGACAGGGTCCAATCAGCCCCAGCATTTT
TRBV14	TRBD2	TRBJ2-4	-	CASSPSASSLAGRNIQYF	TGTGCCAGCAGCCCAAGTGCCAGCAGTCTAGCGGGGAGAAACATTCAGTACTTC
TRBV19	TRBD1	TRBJ1-2	-	CASSIAEPNRGHGYTF	TGTGCCAGTAGTATCGCGGAGCCCAACAGGGGGCATGGCTACACCTTC
TRBV2	-	TRBJ1-1	-	CASRKDGPITGTEAFF	TGTGCCAGCAGAAAGGACGGACCCATAACGGGGACTGAAGCTTTCTTT
TRBV4-2	TRBD2	TRBJ2-5	-	CASSQPRTSGGETQYF	TGTGCCAGCAGCCAGCCTCGGACTAGCGGCGGAGAGACCCAGTACTTC
TRBV2	TRBD1	TRBJ2-3	-	CASSTGQGTQYF	TGTGCCAGCAGTACGGGACAGGGAACGCAGTATTTT